What follows are 8 T cell receptor beta chains derived from one specimen sequenced in a study of T-cell reconstitution after alpha-beta-depleted transplantation in children. Construction of the TCRbeta library involved unique molecular identifiers. Using its own MiXCR run on the PCR reads, TCRdb lists one record per CDR3 protein. The sample contains roughly 500,000 distinct CDR3 sequences, 15% to 20% of which appear only once. This sample comprised PBMCs from the stem cell graft donor, obtained from the stem cell graft. The receptors shown here come from a human donor who donated a stem cell graft to a child with acute lymphoblastic leukemia.

This clonotype showed up just a few times. V usage is TRBV12-3 or TRBV12-4 and J usage is TRBJ2-7; TRBD2 might be the D (6 bases). Trimming took 7 bases from V and 4 from J, leaving 29 bases between them. There are 18 residues in the CDR3. CDR3 sequence: CASTLNNLRGLRRYEQYF. CDR3 sequence (DNA): TGTGCCAGCACCTTAAACAATTTGAGGGGACTGAGGAGATACGAGCAGTACTTC.

This clonotype was counted ten times or more. The CDR3 reads CASSSTSGRAVETQYF. The CDR3 DNA sequence: TGCGCCAGCAGCTCGACTAGCGGGAGGGCCGTAGAGACCCAGTACTTC. The rearrangement links TRBV5-1 to TRBJ2-5; 14 bases line up with TRBD2. Germline-derived CDR1 and CDR2 are SGHRS and YFSETQ. The CDR3 covers 16 residues. Germline trimming cut 3 bases from V and 4 bases from J; bases unmatched to any gene: 5.

The CDR3 region has the DNA TGTGCCAGCAGCTTAGGAGGGCAGCGGGAGCTGTTTTTT. It encodes CASSLGGQRELFF. The rearrangement uses TRBV11-2 and TRBJ2-2, with a possible D match to TRBD2 (5 bases). The CDR3 length is 13 residues. The V end lost 1 base, the J end lost 9 bases, and 9 bases lay between the germline ends. CDR1 is SGHAT and CDR2 is FQNNGV in the germline V gene.

This clonotype was counted many times. The V and J genes are TRBV7-3 and TRBJ2-1, with D possibly matching TRBD2 (5 bases). From germline, CDR1 is SGHTA and CDR2 FQGTGA. CDR3 length equals 14 residues. V dropped 5 bases and J dropped 1 base, with 9 bases sitting between them. CDR3 nucleotide sequence: TGTGCCAGCAGCCCGGGCGGGTCCTACAATGAGCAGTTCTTC. Translation: CASSPGGSYNEQFF.

The rearrangement joins TRBV19 to TRBJ1-1; D unresolved. Germline CDR1 is LNHDA and CDR2 is SQIVND (reference sequence). CDR3 length: 13 residues. The V and J ends lost 7 bases and 1 base respectively, with 10 bases between them. The CDR3 loop reads CASTDWGNTEAFF. As DNA, the CDR3 is TGTGCCAGTACTGACTGGGGGAACACTGAAGCTTTCTTT.

V usage is TRBV9 and J usage is TRBJ2-7, with D possibly being TRBD1 (5 bases). Germline loops: CDR1 SGDLS, CDR2 YYNGEE. CDR3 length equals 15 residues. V was cut by 0 bases and J by 2 bases, with 12 bases left in between. CDR3 sequence: CASSVASDRAYEQYF. In DNA form, the CDR3 reads TGTGCCAGCAGCGTAGCTTCTGACAGAGCCTACGAGCAGTACTTC.

CDR3 in DNA: TGTGCCAGCAGCCTAGATGCGACCGGGGGCTCGAACACCGGGGAGCTGTTTTTT. Residues: CASSLDATGGSNTGELFF. The chain recombines TRBV7-6 with TRBJ2-2; the D gene could be TRBD1 or TRBD2 (6 bases each). Germline V gene lookup returns CDR1 SGHVS and CDR2 FNYEAQ. The CDR3 runs 18 residues. V lost 5 bases to trimming and J lost 0 bases, with 19 bases between them.

The DNA of the CDR3 is TGTGCCAGCAGTTACAGGTTTGGGGCCAACGTCCTGACTTTC. Its protein is CASSYRFGANVLTF. This chain joins TRBV12-3 or TRBV12-4 and TRBJ2-6; possible D gene TRBD1, 5 bases. The germline V and J ends were trimmed by 4 bases and 3 bases, with 7 bases remaining between them. The length of the CDR3 is 14 residues.